Shown below are 27 T cell receptor beta chains from a single sample sequenced in a study of Ad26.COV2.S vaccination and SARS-CoV-2 variants. The treatment denotes: over 15 received Ad26.COV2.S at low or high dose, single or two shots; 5 received placebo; per-sample allocation not given. Day 63 following the first vaccine or placebo injection was when the samples were taken. Generated by immunoSEQ multiplex PCR, the TCRdb table keeps only in-frame clones and is missing some. Of 300,000 to 400,000 clones in the sample, around nine tenths are singletons; the top ten hold about 3%. The specimen was peripheral blood, collected in a trial of Ad26.COV2.S vaccine versus placebo. These receptors were obtained from a person between 18 and 59 years old who received the Ad26.COV2.S COVID-19 vaccine or a placebo.

The chain has TRBV19 and TRBJ1-2; no clear D gene. This CDR3 is 16 amino acids long. Deletions cut 3 bases from V and 7 bases from J, with 21 bases between. CDR1 is LNHDA and CDR2 is SQIVND in the germline V gene (reference sequence). The CDR3 DNA is TGTGCCAGTAGTATTGACAAGTCCCCTTTTCATGGTGGCTACACCTTC. The encoded protein is CASSIDKSPFHGGYTF.

About this clone itself: Distinct nucleotide sequences in the sample also encode this CDR3. The chain combines TRBV9 with TRBJ2-1; no definite D call. The CDR3 consists of 11 residues. Germline lookup yields CDR1 SGDLS and CDR2 YYNGEE. The V and J ends lost 0 bases and 8 bases respectively, with 3 bases between them. This CDR3 is CASSVGDEQFF. The CDR3 coding sequence is TGTGCCAGCAGCGTAGGGGATGAGCAGTTCTTC.

The CDR3 coding sequence is TGTGCCAGCAGCGTACCCACCTACGAGCAGTACTTC. This encodes CASSVPTYEQYF. J is TRBJ2-7 and V is TRBV2; D ambiguous. Trimming stripped 6 bases from V and 2 bases from J, with 8 bases between. The CDR3 consists of 12 residues. CDR1 is SNHLY and CDR2 is FYNNEI in the germline V gene.

This sequence joins TRBV11-1 and TRBJ1-1; tentatively, D is TRBD1 (5 bases). The CDR3 is 14 residues long. Germline-derived CDR1 and CDR2 are SGHAT and FQDESV (reference sequence). The V gene lost 5 bases and the J gene lost 1 base, with 11 bases spanning the gap. CDR3 DNA: TGTGCCAGCAGCGCCACCACAGGGAACACTGAAGCTTTCTTT. This sequence encodes CASSATTGNTEAFF. The variable domain in full, completed from reference TRBV11-1 and TRBJ1-1, reads EAEVAQSPRYKITEKSQAVAFWCDPISGHATLYWYRQILGQGPELLVQFQDESVVDDSQLPKDRFSAERLKGVDSTLKIQPAELGDSAMYLCASSATTGNTEAFFGQGTRLTVV.

This chain uses TRBV9 with TRBJ1-4, with D perhaps matching TRBD1 (5 bases). CDR1 SGDLS and CDR2 YYNGEE come from the germline V gene. This CDR3 is built from 14 residues. Trimming took off 4 bases at V and 6 bases at J, with 13 bases between the two ends. CDR3 bases: TGTGCCAGCAGCCCCCGGGGGGGAGATGAAAAACTGTTTTTT. This translates into CASSPRGGDEKLFF.

CDR3 sequence: CASSPRTGQPQHF. In DNA form, the CDR3 reads TGTGCCAGCAGCCCCCGGACAGGACAGCCCCAGCATTTT. The rearrangement uses TRBV5-5 and TRBJ1-5, with 7 bases matching TRBD1. J lost 7 bases, V lost 4 bases, and 5 bases had no gene match. The germline CDR1 and CDR2 sequences are SGHKS and YYEKEE (reference sequence). The CDR3 extends over 13 amino acids.

The chain recombines TRBV13 with TRBJ1-2; a possible D gene is TRBD1 (6 bases). V was clipped by 4 bases and J by 4 bases, with 16 bases between them. The CDR3 is 15 residues long. Looked up from germline, CDR1 is PRHDT and CDR2 is FYEKMQ (reference sequence). CDR3 in amino acids: CASSSPPDRSYGYTF. CDR3 coding DNA: TGTGCCAGCAGCTCGCCCCCCGACAGGAGCTATGGCTACACCTTC.

In its sample, this clone was seen a few times. The gene calls are TRBV6-5 and TRBJ1-3; 9 positions agree with TRBD1. With 5 bases clipped from V and 8 bases from J, the junction kept 4 bases outside the gene matches. The CDR3 spans 13 residues. CDR1 and CDR2 (germline): MNHEY, SVGAGI. Here the CDR3 reads CASSRGQGDTIYF. CDR3 in DNA: TGTGCCAGCAGTCGGGGACAGGGTGACACCATATATTTT.

The chain recombines TRBV7-9 with TRBJ2-3, with 10 bases aligning to TRBD1. The germline CDR1 and CDR2 sequences are SEHNR and FQNEAQ (reference sequence). V lost 4 bases to trimming and J lost 5 bases; unmatched junction nucleotides: 12. The CDR3 extends over 17 amino acids. The CDR3 loop is CASSSAAGQGGGDTQYF. In DNA, the CDR3 is TGTGCCAGCAGCTCCGCCGCAGGACAGGGGGGTGGAGATACGCAGTATTTT.

This chain links TRBV25-1 with TRBJ1-1; the D is unclear. Trimming took 4 bases from V and 8 from J, leaving 8 bases between them. CDR1 is MGHDK and CDR2 is SYGVNS in the germline V gene. The CDR3 is made up of 11 amino acids. CDR3 region: CASSANREAFF. The CDR3 region has the DNA TGTGCCAGCAGTGCCAACAGAGAAGCTTTCTTT.

The V gene is TRBV5-1, the J gene TRBJ2-3; D is unresolved. This CDR3 spans 13 amino acids. Germline CDR1 SGHRS, CDR2 YFSETQ. Trimming removed 1 base at V and 1 base at J, with 4 bases between. The CDR3 DNA reads as TGCGCCAGCAGCTTGAGGGGCACAGATACGCAGTATTTT. Translation gives CASSLRGTDTQYF.

The J gene is TRBJ2-7, the V gene TRBV7-9, with a possible D match to TRBD2 (6 bases). CDR1 and CDR2 (germline): SEHNR, FQNEAQ (reference sequence). The V end was cut by 5 bases, the J end by 0 bases, with 11 bases between. This CDR3 has 14 amino acids. CDR3 sequence: CASSLGGASYEQYF. In DNA form, the CDR3 reads TGTGCCAGCAGCCTAGGCGGGGCCTCCTACGAGCAGTACTTC.

This clone was recorded a few times. The chain couples TRBV4-2 to TRBJ2-7; unclear D gene. The V gene's germline CDR1 is LGHNA and CDR2 YNFKEQ. Trimming removed 1 base at V and 2 bases at J, with 9 bases between. The CDR3 runs 14 residues. The CDR3 protein is CASSQVFRTYEQYF. CDR3 sequence (DNA): TGTGCCAGCAGCCAAGTTTTCAGAACCTACGAGCAGTACTTC.

The CDR3 loop is CASRLFRDYGYTF. CDR3 DNA: TGTGCCAGCAGATTATTTCGGGACTATGGCTACACCTTC. The rearrangement uses TRBV6-5 and TRBJ1-2; D not certain. Germline CDR1 and CDR2: MNHEY and SVGAGI. The ends were cut back, 6 bases at V and 3 bases at J, with 11 bases in the middle. The CDR3 totals 13 residues.

J is TRBJ1-1 and V is TRBV18; D is possibly TRBD1 (6 bases). V was trimmed by 3 bases and J by 1 base, leaving 9 bases between them. This CDR3 contains 14 residues. Germline V lookup: CDR1 KGHSH, CDR2 LQKENI. The CDR3 loop is CASSPWDKNTEAFF. The CDR3 DNA sequence: TGTGCCAGCTCACCTTGGGACAAGAACACTGAAGCTTTCTTT.

V and J are TRBV7-8 and TRBJ1-4, with no clear D. The germline CDR1 and CDR2 sequences are SGHVS and FQNEAQ. This CDR3 is 15 amino acids long. The V end was cut by 1 base, the J end by 4 bases, with 10 bases between. The CDR3: CASSLGVGSNEKLFF. CDR3 in DNA: TGTGCCAGCAGCTTAGGGGTGGGGAGTAATGAAAAACTGTTTTTT. The whole variable domain, filled in from reference TRBV7-8 and TRBJ1-4, reads GAGVSQSPRYKVAKRGQDVALRCDPISGHVSLFWYQQALGQGPEFLTYFQNEAQLDKSGLPSDRFFAERPEGSVSTLKIQRTQQEDSAVYLCASSLGVGSNEKLFFGSGTQLSVL.

The rearrangement uses TRBV9 and TRBJ2-3, with D perhaps assigned TRBD1 or TRBD2 (7 bases each). The germline CDR1 and CDR2 sequences are SGDLS and YYNGEE. V gave up 4 bases and J gave up 1 base, with 13 bases separating them. The length of the CDR3 is 15 residues. CDR3 sequence: CASSSGGVGTDTQYF. DNA for the CDR3: TGTGCCAGCAGCTCAGGGGGGGTTGGCACAGATACGCAGTATTTT.

Turning to this clone: Different DNA sequences within this sample yield the same CDR3. V is TRBV19 and J is TRBJ2-7; D gene ambiguous. CDR3 length equals 13 residues. Per germline, CDR1 LNHDA and CDR2 SQIVND (reference sequence). With 1 base removed from V and 3 bases from J, the gap between germline ends came to 7 bases. The CDR3 sequence: CASSIGRYYEQYF. Written as DNA, the CDR3 is TGTGCCAGTAGTATAGGACGGTACTACGAGCAGTACTTC.

The chain combines TRBV3-1 (or the pseudogene TRBV3-2) with TRBJ2-3, with 10 bases fitting TRBD1. The CDR3 spans 18 residues. Losses at the gene ends were 6 bases for V and 0 bases for J; bases not matched to a gene: 12. Germline-derived CDR1 and CDR2 are LGHDT and YNNKEL (reference sequence). DNA for the CDR3: TGTGCCAGCAGTCTCCGGGACAGGGGAAACACTAGCACAGATACGCAGTATTTT. This encodes CASSLRDRGNTSTDTQYF.

The rearrangement joins TRBV16 to TRBJ1-4; D is unclear. The CDR3 is 11 amino acids. The germline V gene has CDR1 KGHSY and CDR2 FQNENV. The V end lost 2 bases, the J end lost 12 bases, and 7 bases lay between the germline ends. Here the CDR3 reads CASSQGRELFF. The CDR3 DNA sequence: TGTGCCAGCAGCCAAGGTCGGGAACTGTTTTTT.

In DNA, the CDR3 is TGTGCCAGCAGCTTAGGGCCGCGCGCGAAGGGCTATGGCTACACCTTC. It encodes CASSLGPRAKGYGYTF. This rearrangement joins TRBV7-3 to TRBJ1-2, with D hard to call. This CDR3 is built from 16 residues. CDR1 SGHTA and CDR2 FQGTGA come from the germline V gene. Trimming took 2 bases from V and 4 from J, leaving 17 bases between them.

This clone was recorded a few times. This chain joins TRBV6-5 and TRBJ2-1, with 10 bases fitting TRBD1. Germline-derived CDR1 and CDR2 are MNHEY and SVGAGI. The V gene end was trimmed by 5 bases and the J gene end by 3 bases; junction bases not matched to a gene: 4. This CDR3 comprises 15 residues. The CDR3 loop is CASSPGTGVYNEQFF. The CDR3 region has the DNA TGTGCCAGCAGTCCAGGGACAGGGGTCTACAATGAGCAGTTCTTC.

The chain joins TRBV7-9 to TRBJ1-1; D uncertain. Trimming left V 5 bases short and J 4 bases short, with 11 bases between. This CDR3 contains 13 residues. CDR1 SEHNR and CDR2 FQNEAQ come from the germline V gene (reference sequence). CDR3 residues: CASSGGWTTEAFF. The DNA for the CDR3 is TGTGCCAGCAGCGGTGGATGGACCACTGAAGCTTTCTTT. Supplemented by reference TRBV7-9 and TRBJ1-1, the full variable domain reads DTGVSQNPRHKITKRGQNVTFRCDPISEHNRLYWYRQTLGQGPEFLTYFQNEAQLEKSRLLSDRFSAERPKGSFSTLEIQRTEQGDSAMYLCASSGGWTTEAFFGQGTRLTVV.

This chain uses TRBV12-5 with TRBJ2-1; 8 nucleotides agree with TRBD2. In germline, CDR1 is LGHNT, CDR2 FRNRAP. CDR3 size: 17 residues. With 1 base clipped from V and 4 bases from J, the junction kept 9 bases outside the gene matches. The DNA for the CDR3 is TGTGCTAGTGGTTTGGCCAGCGGGGGCCTTAGATACAATGAGCAGTTCTTC. It yields the protein CASGLASGGLRYNEQFF.

The rearrangement joins TRBV13 to TRBJ2-3, with 9 bases matching TRBD2. With V trimmed by 4 bases and J by 2 bases, 4 bases remained unmatched. The CDR3 is 15 amino acids. Per germline, CDR1 PRHDT and CDR2 FYEKMQ (reference sequence). CDR3 DNA: TGTGCCAGCAGCTCGACTAGCGGACCCACAGATACGCAGTATTTT. It specifies CASSSTSGPTDTQYF.

This clone was seen only once. This chain uses TRBV7-9 with TRBJ1-1; 7 bases are shared with TRBD1. This CDR3 is 14 amino acids long. Germline-derived CDR1 and CDR2 are SEHNR and FQNEAQ (reference sequence). After removal of 3 bases from V and 10 bases from J, the junction contained 11 bases not matched to a gene. CDR3 region: CASSFSETRQGAFF. As DNA, the CDR3 is TGTGCCAGCAGCTTTTCTGAGACCCGACAGGGAGCTTTCTTT. The whole variable domain, filled in from reference TRBV7-9 and TRBJ1-1, reads DTGVSQNPRHKITKRGQNVTFRCDPISEHNRLYWYRQTLGQGPEFLTYFQNEAQLEKSRLLSDRFSAERPKGSFSTLEIQRTEQGDSAMYLCASSFSETRQGAFFGQGTRLTVV.

This chain joins TRBV5-6 and TRBJ1-1, with no clear D. Germline V lookup: CDR1 SGHDT, CDR2 YYEEEE. CDR3 length: 14 amino acids. Trimming removed 5 bases at V and 3 bases at J, with 14 bases between. In DNA, the CDR3 is TGTGCCAGCAGATCAAACCTAAGGGACACTGAAGCTTTCTTT. It yields the protein CASRSNLRDTEAFF.